The next 10 T cell receptor beta chains were all read from a single sample in a study of blood T cell repertoires in COVID-19. TCRdb's copy holds only in-frame clones and misses some; the assay was immunoSEQ multiplex PCR. This sample has around 300,000 clones, with 90% found just once. Material: peripheral blood. These receptors were collected from a young woman with COVID-19, enrolled during active disease.

This clone has just a few counts. The genes are TRBV27 and TRBJ2-3; 12 bases match TRBD2. CDR1 is MNHEY and CDR2 is SMNVEV in the germline V gene (reference sequence). The trim removed 6 bases at V and 3 bases at J, leaving 4 bases unmatched. The CDR3 contains 15 residues. CDR3 sequence: CASRATSGRTDTQYF. In nucleotides, the CDR3 is TGTGCCAGCAGAGCCACTAGCGGGAGGACAGATACGCAGTATTTT.

The rearrangement joins TRBV7-2 to TRBJ1-2, with 7 positions matching TRBD1. There are 15 residues in the CDR3. With 5 bases clipped from V and 1 base from J, the junction kept 7 bases outside the gene matches. The germline V gene has CDR1 SGHTA and CDR2 FQGNSA. The CDR3 nucleotides read TGTGCCAGCAGCGAGAGGGCAGGGGGTAACTATGGCTACACCTTC. Protein: CASSERAGGNYGYTF. Full variable domain (rest looked up from reference TRBV7-2 and TRBJ1-2): GAGVSQSPSNKVTEKGKDVELRCDPISGHTALYWYRQSLGQGLEFLIYFQGNSAPDKSGLPSDRFSAERTGGSVSTLTIQRTQQEDSAVYLCASSERAGGNYGYTFGSGTRLTVV.

V and J are TRBV6-2 or TRBV6-3 and TRBJ1-6; D is unresolved. The CDR3 loop spans 14 amino acids. V lost 2 bases and J 13 bases, leaving 15 bases between the germline ends. The germline V gene has CDR1 MNHEY and CDR2 SVGEGT. The CDR3 sequence: CASSYPGSESPLHF. CDR3 bases: TGTGCCAGCAGTTACCCGGGAAGTGAGTCGCCCCTCCACTTT.

This chain uses TRBV6-5 with TRBJ2-5; the D is unclear. The CDR3 is 13 residues long. V was pared by 3 bases and J by 2 bases, with 7 bases between. The germline V gene has CDR1 MNHEY and CDR2 SVGAGI. The DNA of the CDR3 is TGTGCCAGCAGTTATGGGCAGCAAGAGACCCAGTACTTC. Translating gives CASSYGQQETQYF.

The CDR3 DNA sequence: TGTGCCAGCAGTTCAGACAGCTCTGGGGCCAACGTCCTGACTTTC. Protein product: CASSSDSSGANVLTF. The chain recombines TRBV7-3 with TRBJ2-6; the D gene is possibly TRBD1 (5 bases). In germline, CDR1 is SGHTA, CDR2 FQGTGA. The V end was cut by 6 bases, the J end by 0 bases, with 9 bases between. CDR3 length: 15 amino acids.

V is TRBV2 and J is TRBJ2-2; 7 nucleotides align to TRBD2. Germline assignment: CDR1 SNHLY and CDR2 FYNNEI. V lost 6 bases and J lost 5; bases outside the gene matches: 6. The CDR3 runs 14 residues. The CDR3 DNA reads TGTGCCAGCAGGCCCCAGGGAGGGACCGGGGAGCTGTTTTTT. Residues: CASRPQGGTGELFF.

V is TRBV6-5 and J is TRBJ2-1, with 7 bases matching TRBD1. J lost 5 bases, V lost 7 bases, and 11 bases had no gene match. Per germline, CDR1 MNHEY and CDR2 SVGAGI. The CDR3 length is 15 residues. CDR3 DNA sequence: TGTGCCAGCACCCTGACAGGGTCAAAGAACAATGAGCAGTTCTTC. Residues: CASTLTGSKNNEQFF.

The chain links TRBV2 to TRBJ1-5, with TRBD1 as a possible D gene (5 bases). The CDR3 is 14 residues long. Deletions cut 11 bases from V and 4 bases from J, with 18 bases between. Looked up from germline, CDR1 is SNHLY and CDR2 is FYNNEI. The CDR3 sequence: CAYSAPGGNQPQHF. In DNA, the CDR3 is TGTGCCTACAGTGCCCCCGGGGGGAATCAGCCCCAGCATTTT.

V is TRBV18 and J is TRBJ2-1, with 7 bases identical to TRBD2. This CDR3 is built from 14 residues. From germline, CDR1 is KGHSH and CDR2 LQKENI. V lost 0 bases and J lost 12; bases outside the gene matches: 8. CDR3 sequence: CASSPPLAGDLQFF. CDR3 sequence (DNA): TGTGCCAGCTCACCACCTTTGGCGGGAGATCTGCAGTTCTTC.

V and J are TRBV7-8 and TRBJ2-1; possible D gene TRBD2, 6 bases. The V end lost 0 bases, the J end lost 8 bases, and 8 bases lay between the germline ends. Germline values: CDR1 SGHVS, CDR2 FQNEAQ. There are 13 residues in the CDR3. For the CDR3, the DNA is TGTGCCAGCAGCTTAGCTCGACTAGATGAGCAGTTCTTC. It translates to CASSLARLDEQFF.